This T cell receptor beta chain was recovered during a study of OX40 agonist ivuxolimab in advanced cancers. The study in broad terms: Ivuxolimab was a fully human IgG2 agonistic monoclonal antibody targeting the costimulatory receptor OX40 (CD134). Intravenous ivuxolimab was administered to patients every 2 weeks at six dose levels: 0.01, 0.1, 0.3, 1.5, 3 and 10 mg/kg. Patients were allowed to have had prior anti-PD-1, anti-PD-L1 or anti-CTLA-4 therapy, and about 40% of the dose-escalation patients had been treated with checkpoint inhibitors. The monotherapy dose-escalation portion (N ≈ 57 patients) of the phase I ivuxolimab trial is reported in the paper. Among the roughly 54 dose-escalation patients, some 19 had hepatocellular carcinoma, 15 or so melanoma, 9 renal cell carcinoma and 9 head and neck cancer. Three dose-escalation patients achieved partial responses, one with hepatocellular carcinoma and two with cutaneous melanoma. In the dose-escalation cohort, approximately 82% of patients were male, and the mean age was roughly 60 years, with a range of about 23 to 90. Peripheral TCRbeta sequencing aimed to test whether ivuxolimab altered TCR sequence diversity and caused clonal T-cell expansion.

Regarding this clone: The clone's antigen remains unknown. No qualities accompany the bases; no much larger clone lies one base away.

Study-level results and caveats: After ivuxolimab, expanded clones were on average more numerous among CD8+ T cells than among CD4+ T cells. In partial responders in the 0.1-3.0 mg/kg groups, normalized peripheral clonal expansion was found to be among the lowest, especially among CD8+ T cells. At doses of 0.1 to 3.0 mg/kg, clonal expansion of both CD4+ and CD8+ blood T cells was observed from baseline to week 6. The antigen specificity of the clonally expanded peripheral T cells was not determined. Low levels of normalized T-cell clonal expansion were also seen in some nonresponding patients.

For sequencing of the TCRbeta CDR3 region, genomic DNA was extracted from the sorted cells. The immunoSEQ Assay was used for sequencing of TCRbeta CDR3 regions. TCRdb's version of the immuneACCESS table is confined to in-frame rearrangements and falls short of the full clone set. An unresolved V gene accounts for under half of the shortfall where checked; the remainder is of unknown origin. The sample contains about 75,000 clones, 70% to 90% of them found a single time. Nearly 8% of the sample belongs to the ten largest clones. In the germline V gene, CDR1 corresponds to MDHEN and CDR2 to SYDVKM. V is pared back by 6 bases and J by 8 bases, with 22 bases lying between the germline termini. From the cysteine up to the phenylalanine, the CDR3 has a length of 16 residues. Of the read, only the CDR3 DNA is kept; its 48 bases are in frame from base 1. Patients with a history of autoimmune disease or receiving systemic immunosuppression were excluded from the trial. Peripheral blood for TCR sequencing was collected from all dose cohorts at baseline, on cycle 4 day 1, and on cycle 7 day 1. The samples were taken from a phase I, first-in-human, multicenter, open-label dose-escalation trial of ivuxolimab. The trial enrolled adults with locally advanced or metastatic head and neck squamous cell, hepatocellular, melanoma or renal cell carcinoma. Before TCR sequencing, CD4+ and CD8+ T cells were separately sorted from peripheral blood.

The receptor was derived from an adult with an advanced solid tumor such as melanoma, head and neck, liver or kidney cancer. The sequence links TRBV28 to TRBJ1-4; the D gene is not confidently resolved. Sequencing used CD4+ or CD8+ T cells sorted from blood, obtained in a trial of the OX40 agonist ivuxolimab. The DNA sequence is TGTGCCAGCAGCCCCAGTAGTGTGATTCTGGAGGAAAAACTGTTTTTT. Translated, this is CASSPSSVILEEKLFF.